Presented here are 19 T cell receptor beta chains from one specimen sequenced in a study of T-cell reconstitution after alpha-beta-depleted transplantation in children. Unique molecular identifiers were incorporated when the TCRbeta library was constructed. From the PCR reads, TCRdb called clonotypes with MiXCR, one entry per CDR3 protein. The table shows 250,000 to 400,000 distinct CDR3 sequences, with more than 20% occurring only once. The input for sequencing was PBMCs, mostly from graft donor cells, taken 180 days after TCRalphabeta/CD19-depleted stem cell transplant. These TCRs come from a male patient under 18 who had a stem cell transplant for acute lymphoblastic leukemia, so the T cells may come from the graft donor.

J is TRBJ1-1 and V is TRBV5-1; D may be TRBD1 (5 bases). From germline, CDR1 is SGHRS and CDR2 YFSETQ. V was trimmed by 4 bases and J by 0 bases, leaving 16 bases between them. The CDR3 length is 16 residues. CDR3 loop: CASSPVEGLMNTEAFF. The CDR3 nucleotides are TGCGCCAGCAGCCCCGTGGAGGGGCTCATGAACACTGAAGCTTTCTTT. The variable domain in full, completed from reference TRBV5-1 and TRBJ1-1, reads KAGVTQTPRYLIKTRGQQVTLSCSPISGHRSVSWYQQTPGQGLQFLFEYFSETQRNKGNFPGRFSGRQFSNSRSEMNVSTLELGDSALYLCASSPVEGLMNTEAFFGQGTRLTVV.

This clonotype was observed a few times. The gene calls are TRBV9 and TRBJ2-3; 9 bases are a match to TRBD2. Germline CDR1 and CDR2: SGDLS and YYNGEE. V shed 2 bases, J shed 0 bases, and the junction held 4 bases outside the gene matches. The CDR3 is 16 residues long. CDR3 protein: CASSVSSGASTDTQYF. The CDR3 DNA reads as TGTGCCAGCAGCGTCTCTAGCGGGGCTAGCACAGATACGCAGTATTTT.

This clonotype was counted only a few times. The chain links TRBV29-1 to TRBJ2-1; 10 nucleotides align to TRBD2. CDR1 SQVTM and CDR2 ANQGSEA come from the germline V gene. J lost 6 bases, V lost 7 bases, and 9 bases had no gene match. CDR3 length equals 14 residues. The CDR3: CSASTGTSANEQFF. The CDR3 DNA follows: TGCAGCGCCTCTACCGGGACTAGCGCCAATGAGCAGTTCTTC.

This clonotype was seen a few times. This chain connects TRBV7-9 to TRBJ2-1, with TRBD1 as a possible D gene (6 bases). Germline V gene sequence: CDR1 SEHNR, CDR2 FQNEAQ (reference sequence). The CDR3 runs 15 residues. V was trimmed by 6 bases and J by 5 bases, leaving 17 bases between them. The CDR3, as DNA: TGTGCCAGCAGAGACACAGGGAATTGGGACAATGAGCAGTTCTTC. Encoded protein: CASRDTGNWDNEQFF.

In regard to this clonotype: One end of the junction fails to match germline, which may point to a read error. The CDR3 here is CASSFIEGSYNEPFF. The CDR3, as DNA: TGTGCCAGCAGTTTCATTGAGGGGAGCTACAATGAGCCGTTCTTC. J is TRBJ2-1 and V is TRBV27; tentatively, D is TRBD1 or TRBD2 (5 bases each). The CDR3 runs to 15 residues. Germline V lookup: CDR1 MNHEY, CDR2 SMNVEV (reference sequence).

V is TRBV28 and J is TRBJ2-5; 8 bases are shared with TRBD1. This CDR3 has 16 amino acids. V dropped 3 bases and J dropped 2; count of bases not matched to a gene: 8. CDR1 and CDR2 from the germline V gene are MDHEN and SYDVKM. CDR3 sequence reads: CASSFLEDRVQETQYF. CDR3 bases: TGTGCCAGCAGTTTCTTAGAGGACAGGGTTCAAGAGACCCAGTACTTC.

This clonotype was seen only a few times. The genes are TRBV12-3 or TRBV12-4 and TRBJ2-1, with 8 bases aligning to TRBD2. The J segment lost 7 bases and the V segment lost 6 bases, leaving 11 bases of the junction unmatched. The CDR3 contains 15 residues. The CDR3 spells CASRPRGRLGNEQFF. The CDR3 DNA follows: TGTGCCAGCAGGCCCCGCGGGAGGTTAGGGAATGAGCAGTTCTTC.

V is TRBV24-1 and J is TRBJ2-7; no firm D call. Trimming left V 3 bases short and J 4 bases short, with 6 bases between. The CDR3 contains 12 residues. Per germline, CDR1 KGHDR and CDR2 SFDVKD. Written as DNA, the CDR3 is TGTGCCACCAGTGATACAACGTACGAGCAGTACTTC. Translated: CATSDTTYEQYF.

A few counts support this clonotype. V usage is TRBV6-1 and J usage is TRBJ2-2; 8 bases are a match to TRBD2. V lost 6 bases and J lost 4; bases outside the gene matches: 7. Germline CDR1 and CDR2: MNHNS and SASEGT. This CDR3 contains 15 residues. CDR3 in DNA: TGTGCCAGCAGAATAGGACTAGCCCCCACCGGGGAGCTGTTTTTT. Amino acid sequence: CASRIGLAPTGELFF.

The chain uses TRBV5-5 and TRBJ2-2, with 13 bases identical to TRBD2. Per the germline V gene, CDR1 is SGHKS and CDR2 is YYEKEE (reference sequence). With V trimmed by 3 bases and J by 5 bases, 4 bases remained unmatched. The CDR3 has 16 amino acids. CDR3 nucleotide sequence: TGTGCCAGCAGCTCGACGACTAGCGGGAGGACCGGGGAGCTGTTTTTT. Protein sequence: CASSSTTSGRTGELFF.

This clonotype was picked up a small number of times. V gene TRBV7-8 combines with J gene TRBJ1-1; D may be TRBD1 (5 bases). The germline gives CDR1 SGHVS, CDR2 FQNEAQ. CDR3 length equals 17 residues. V was trimmed by 1 base and J by 3 bases, leaving 18 bases between them. CDR3 region: CASSLVRVFVRDTEAFF. The CDR3 DNA sequence: TGTGCCAGCAGCTTAGTCAGGGTATTCGTTAGGGACACTGAAGCTTTCTTT.

This clonotype appeared a few times. V and J are TRBV7-7 and TRBJ2-1; D may be TRBD2 (6 bases). CDR1 and CDR2 from the germline V gene are SSHAT and FNYEAQ (reference sequence). The CDR3 sequence is 17 residues long. V lost 5 bases, J lost 0 bases, and 17 bases lay in between. This CDR3 is CASSGAGTPSSYNEQFF. The CDR3 coding sequence is TGTGCCAGCAGCGGCGCCGGGACTCCGAGCTCCTACAATGAGCAGTTCTTC.

This clonotype was observed a handful of times. The chain recombines TRBV10-3 with TRBJ1-3; 7 nucleotides match TRBD1. J gave up 2 bases and V 10 bases, and 5 bases lay outside the gene matches. The CDR3 sequence is 13 residues long. Germline CDR1 is ENHRY and CDR2 is SYGVKD. CDR3 loop: CATGQEAGNTIYF. The DNA of the CDR3 is TGTGCCACCGGACAGGAGGCTGGAAACACCATATATTTT.

The chain combines TRBV5-6 with TRBJ1-1, with TRBD1 identical over 7 bases. V dropped 3 bases and J dropped 4; count of bases not matched to a gene: 6. The CDR3 runs to 14 residues. Germline V gives CDR1 SGHDT, CDR2 YYEEEE. CDR3 DNA sequence: TGTGCCAGCAGCTACAGGGGCATGGGCACTGAAGCTTTCTTT. Residues: CASSYRGMGTEAFF. The whole variable domain, remainder taken from reference TRBV5-6 and TRBJ1-1, is DAGVTQSPTHLIKTRGQQVTLRCSPKSGHDTVSWYQQALGQGPQFIFQYYEEEERQRGNFPDRFSGHQFPNYSSELNVNALLLGDSALYLCASSYRGMGTEAFFGQGTRLTVV.

The chain carries TRBV29-1 and TRBJ1-3; unclear D gene. CDR1 SQVTM and CDR2 ANQGSEA come from the germline V gene. This CDR3 contains 13 residues. The V end lost 7 bases, the J end lost 0 bases, and 10 bases lay between the germline ends. The CDR3 sequence: CSANQDSGNTIYF. For the CDR3, the DNA is TGCAGCGCCAACCAAGACTCTGGAAACACCATATATTTT. Variable domain in full (rest from reference TRBV29-1 and TRBJ1-3): SAVISQKPSRDICQRGTSLTIQCQVDSQVTMMFWYRQQPGQSLTLIATANQGSEATYESGFVIDKFPISRPNLTFSTLTVSNMSPEDSSIYLCSANQDSGNTIYFGEGSWLTVV.

V is TRBV24-1 and J is TRBJ2-1; TRBD2 matches 9 bases. Germline CDR1 reads KGHDR; CDR2 reads SFDVKD. The CDR3 is 16 residues long. Losses at the gene ends were 9 bases for V and 7 bases for J; bases not matched to a gene: 15. CDR3 sequence reads: CATEAGSGRPWNEQFF. CDR3 bases: TGTGCCACCGAAGCTGGAAGCGGGAGGCCATGGAATGAGCAGTTCTTC.

The table lists this clonotype with a few counts. The chain couples TRBV12-3 or TRBV12-4 to TRBJ2-1; TRBD2 might be the D (6 bases). The length of the CDR3 is 15 residues. The germline V and J ends were trimmed by 5 bases and 3 bases, with 14 bases remaining between them. The CDR3 spells CASSPEWRGYNEQFF. The CDR3 DNA sequence: TGTGCCAGCAGTCCCGAATGGCGGGGCTACAATGAGCAGTTCTTC.

This clonotype was detected only a few times. The rearrangement uses TRBV28 and TRBJ2-5, with D perhaps matching TRBD1 (6 bases). Germline V gene lookup returns CDR1 MDHEN and CDR2 SYDVKM. V lost 9 bases and J 2 bases, leaving 10 bases between the germline ends. The CDR3 spans 12 residues. CDR3 DNA sequence: TGTGCCAGACAGGGACCACAAGAGACCCAGTACTTC. This sequence encodes CARQGPQETQYF.

The chain combines TRBV19 with TRBJ2-1; no definite D call. Looked up from germline, CDR1 is LNHDA and CDR2 is SQIVND (reference sequence). V lost 3 bases to trimming and J lost 4 bases, with 22 bases between them. The CDR3 spans 18 residues. The CDR3 protein is CASSIAQETFLFYNEQFF. For the CDR3, the DNA is TGTGCCAGTAGTATTGCTCAGGAGACGTTTCTGTTTTACAATGAGCAGTTCTTC.